The 26 T cell receptor beta chains reported below all come from one sample, sequenced in a study of blood T cell repertoires in COVID-19. Method: immunoSEQ multiplex PCR; TCRdb's copy keeps in-frame clones and lacks some. Among about 500,000 clones listed, 80% to 90% were seen once. The specimen sequenced was peripheral blood. The receptors originated from a man aged 18-30 years with COVID-19, enrolled during active disease.

The chain has TRBV11-2 and TRBJ2-1; TRBD1 agrees at 10 bases. The CDR3 totals 15 residues. The V segment lost 5 bases and the J segment 4 bases; nucleotides outside the gene matches: 5. The germline V gene has CDR1 SGHAT and CDR2 FQNNGV. The CDR3 protein is CASSPRQGAYNEQFF. As DNA, the CDR3 is TGTGCCAGCAGCCCCAGACAGGGGGCGTACAATGAGCAGTTCTTC.

This sequence joins TRBV6-5 and TRBJ1-2, with no clear D. The germline gives CDR1 MNHEY, CDR2 SVGAGI. Trimming cost V 9 bases and J 2 bases, with 10 bases left between them. This CDR3 has 12 residues. In nucleotides, the CDR3 is TGTGCCAGTAAAGACAACAACTATGGCTACACCTTC. Its translation: CASKDNNYGYTF.

The chain has TRBV3-1 (or the pseudogene TRBV3-2) and TRBJ1-2, with D possibly being TRBD1 (6 bases). The CDR3 sequence is 12 residues long. From germline, CDR1 is LGHDT and CDR2 YNNKEL (reference sequence). Trimming cost V 4 bases and J 8 bases, with 11 bases left between them. CDR3: CASSPDSTGYTF. CDR3 DNA: TGTGCCAGCAGCCCGGACAGCACCGGCTACACCTTC.

This chain connects TRBV5-1 to TRBJ2-1; TRBD1 agrees at 8 bases. With V trimmed by 1 base and J by 6 bases, 9 bases remained unmatched. CDR1 and CDR2 (germline): SGHRS, YFSETQ. The CDR3 is 16 amino acids. CDR3 DNA: TGCGCCAGCAGCTTGACCGGGACAGGAGGATTCAATGAGCAGTTCTTC. Its translation: CASSLTGTGGFNEQFF.

This clone was observed at least ten times. The J gene is TRBJ1-1, the V gene TRBV16; D uncertain. The CDR3 length is 11 residues. Between the trimmed V and J ends, which lost 4 bases and 4 bases, there was a span of 4 bases. Per germline, CDR1 KGHSY and CDR2 FQNENV. The CDR3 DNA is TGTGCCAGCAGCCCCGGCACTGAAGCTTTCTTT. It is translated as CASSPGTEAFF.

V usage is TRBV5-1 and J usage is TRBJ2-5; 7 nucleotides line up with TRBD1. Losses at the gene ends were 0 bases for V and 4 bases for J; bases not matched to a gene: 3. The CDR3 runs to 14 residues. Germline V gene data show CDR1 as SGHRS and CDR2 as YFSETQ. CDR3: CASSLDRGTETQYF. In DNA, the CDR3 is TGCGCCAGCAGCTTGGACAGGGGAACAGAGACCCAGTACTTC.

The chain is built from TRBV5-1 and TRBJ2-7; 12 bases line up with TRBD2. The CDR3 length is 15 residues. V was clipped by 0 bases and J by 5 bases; unmatched bases: 3. Per the germline V gene, CDR1 is SGHRS and CDR2 is YFSETQ. The CDR3 region has the DNA TGCGCCAGCAGCTTGGTAGGACTAGCGGGGAACGAGCAGTACTTC. It translates to CASSLVGLAGNEQYF.

The chain uses TRBV5-4 and TRBJ2-2; the D gene is possibly TRBD1 (7 bases). Deletions cut 4 bases from V and 3 bases from J, with 19 bases between. Germline values: CDR1 SGHNT, CDR2 YYREEE (reference sequence). CDR3 length: 17 amino acids. The CDR3 spells CASSRRGQAADTGELFF. As DNA, the CDR3 is TGTGCCAGCAGCCGGAGGGGGCAAGCGGCCGACACCGGGGAGCTGTTTTTT.

The chain is built from TRBV5-1 and TRBJ1-6, with D perhaps TRBD1 (5 bases). The CDR3 runs 13 residues. V lost 0 bases, J lost 8 bases, and 6 bases lay in between. Germline values: CDR1 SGHRS, CDR2 YFSETQ. CDR3 in DNA: TGCGCCAGCAGCTTGGCGGGGGATTCACCCCTCCACTTT. This sequence encodes CASSLAGDSPLHF.

The CDR3 DNA is TGTGCCAGCAGCCGGGGGAGTGGAAACACCATATATTTT. Translation: CASSRGSGNTIYF. The genes are TRBV6-5 and TRBJ1-3, with a tentative D call TRBD1 (5 bases). Trimming stripped 6 bases from V and 3 bases from J, with 9 bases between. Germline loops: CDR1 MNHEY, CDR2 SVGAGI. This CDR3 has 13 amino acids.

The chain joins TRBV6-5 to TRBJ2-3, with 11 bases lining up with TRBD1. This CDR3 contains 15 residues. With V trimmed by 7 bases and J by 7 bases, 10 bases remained unmatched. CDR1 and CDR2 from the germline V gene are MNHEY and SVGAGI. CDR3 DNA sequence: TGTGCCAGCAACCCCGGACAGGGGGCTCCAAATACGCAGTATTTT. The encoded protein is CASNPGQGAPNTQYF.

This clone was counted a single time. The CDR3: CASSFPSGGYTF. DNA of the CDR3: TGTGCCAGCAGCTTTCCCAGCGGTGGCTACACCTTC. The rearrangement joins TRBV13 to TRBJ1-2, with D uncertain. Trimming shortened V by 3 bases and J by 7 bases, and 9 bases separated the two germline ends. The CDR3 totals 12 residues. Germline loops: CDR1 PRHDT, CDR2 FYEKMQ (reference sequence).

The chain has TRBV12-5 and TRBJ2-7; TRBD1 aligns across 8 bases. The CDR3 runs to 15 residues. Germline V gene data show CDR1 as LGHNT and CDR2 as FRNRAP. The V gene end was trimmed by 3 bases and the J gene end by 3 bases; junction bases not matched to a gene: 7. The CDR3 sequence is CASGLSGTGGYEQYF. In nucleotides, the CDR3 is TGTGCTAGTGGTTTATCTGGGACAGGAGGCTACGAGCAGTACTTC.

The V call is TRBV2, the J call TRBJ2-7; the match to TRBD2 covers 13 bases. This CDR3 has 14 amino acids. Trimming took 6 bases from V and 5 from J; bases not matched to a gene: 4. The V gene's germline CDR1 is SNHLY and CDR2 FYNNEI. The CDR3 DNA sequence: TGTGCCAGCAGACTAGCGGGAGGGGGTAACGAGCAGTACTTC. Amino acid sequence: CASRLAGGGNEQYF.

The chain recombines TRBV7-9 with TRBJ2-7, with 7 bases identical to TRBD1. Germline loops: CDR1 SEHNR, CDR2 FQNEAQ (reference sequence). With V trimmed by 5 bases and J by 6 bases, 10 bases remained unmatched. This CDR3 spans 14 amino acids. The CDR3 DNA is TGTGCCAGCAGCCAGGACAGGTTCTCGGGCGAGCAGTACTTC. It is translated as CASSQDRFSGEQYF.

This rearrangement joins TRBV5-5 to TRBJ2-5; 9 nucleotides line up with TRBD2. Germline V gives CDR1 SGHKS, CDR2 YYEKEE (reference sequence). The trim removed 5 bases at V and 0 bases at J, leaving 8 bases unmatched. This CDR3 is built from 16 residues. The DNA for the CDR3 is TGTGCCAGCAGGCAAGCGGGGGGAGCGTACCAAGAGACCCAGTACTTC. Amino acids: CASRQAGGAYQETQYF.

The chain employs TRBV25-1 and TRBJ2-5; no clear D gene. Germline V gene sequence: CDR1 MGHDK, CDR2 SYGVNS. Trimming shortened V by 5 bases and J by 1 base, and 11 bases separated the two germline ends. The CDR3 has 14 residues. The CDR3 loop is CASSHDIRQETQYF. CDR3 sequence (DNA): TGTGCCAGCAGTCACGACATACGCCAAGAGACCCAGTACTTC.

This clone was counted a single time. The chain joins TRBV6-5 to TRBJ2-7; 10 nucleotides agree with TRBD1. Germline-derived CDR1 and CDR2 are MNHEY and SVGAGI. J was trimmed by 9 bases and V by 5 bases; bases with no gene match: 10. There are 14 residues in the CDR3. CDR3 bases: TGTGCCAGCAGTCCTGAGACAGGGGGCGCAAGGCAGTACTTC. It is translated as CASSPETGGARQYF.

This sequence joins TRBV24-1 and TRBJ2-3; 10 bases agree with TRBD2. This CDR3 region has 18 residues. CDR1 is KGHDR and CDR2 is SFDVKD in the germline V gene. V lost 9 bases and J lost 4; bases outside the gene matches: 18. The DNA for the CDR3 is TGTGCCACCCGGGCCACAGGGGGTGGGCTAGCGGGAGCAGATACGCAGTATTTT. Translated: CATRATGGGLAGADTQYF.

The genes are TRBV7-9 and TRBJ2-3, with 11 bases identical to TRBD2. This CDR3 is 17 amino acids long. The trim removed 6 bases at V and 4 bases at J, leaving 12 bases unmatched. From germline, CDR1 is SEHNR and CDR2 FQNEAQ (reference sequence). The CDR3, as DNA: TGTGCCAGCAGACCTCGGACTAGCGGGTCACTGGCAGATACGCAGTATTTT. It yields the protein CASRPRTSGSLADTQYF.

This sequence joins TRBV9 and TRBJ2-1; 14 bases fit TRBD2. The trim removed 4 bases at V and 12 bases at J, leaving 9 bases unmatched. The germline V gene has CDR1 SGDLS and CDR2 YYNGEE. The CDR3 length is 15 residues. The CDR3 sequence is CASSFGTSGGRGQFF. The CDR3 DNA follows: TGTGCCAGCAGCTTCGGGACTAGCGGGGGTAGGGGGCAGTTCTTC.

V and J are TRBV4-1 and TRBJ1-4; D might be TRBD1 (6 bases). This CDR3 is 16 amino acids long. CDR1 MGHRA and CDR2 YSYEKL come from the germline V gene. Trimming left V 0 bases short and J 8 bases short, with 16 bases between. Here the CDR3 DNA reads TGCGCCAGCAGCCAAGACCGCATGCTAGGGGGAGAAAAACTGTTTTTT. This encodes CASSQDRMLGGEKLFF.

The chain links TRBV7-2 to TRBJ2-2; possibly TRBD2 for D (6 bases). The CDR3 is 16 amino acids. Germline CDR1 and CDR2: SGHTA and FQGNSA. Trimming pared 2 bases from V and 0 bases from J, leaving 10 bases between. Here the CDR3 reads CASSLQRLANTGELFF. The DNA of the CDR3 is TGTGCCAGCAGCTTACAAAGACTAGCGAACACCGGGGAGCTGTTTTTT.

The V and J genes are TRBV9 and TRBJ2-3; maybe TRBD1 (5 bases). This CDR3 region has 15 residues. Trimming took 2 bases from V and 4 from J, leaving 14 bases between them. Germline assignment: CDR1 SGDLS and CDR2 YYNGEE. The CDR3 here is CASSVRQTFADTQYF. The CDR3 DNA reads TGTGCCAGCAGCGTTAGACAGACGTTCGCAGATACGCAGTATTTT. The entire variable domain, with the rest obtained from reference TRBV9 and TRBJ2-3, is as follows: DSGVTQTPKHLITATGQRVTLRCSPRSGDLSVYWYQQSLDQGLQFLIQYYNGEERAKGNILERFSAQQFPDLHSELNLSSLELGDSALYFCASSVRQTFADTQYFGPGTRLTVL.

This rearrangement joins TRBV19 to TRBJ2-4, with a weak D call TRBD2 (6 bases). Deletions cut 6 bases from V and 3 bases from J, with 12 bases between. This CDR3 is built from 14 residues. Looked up from germline, CDR1 is LNHDA and CDR2 is SQIVND (reference sequence). The CDR3 nucleotides read TGTGCCAGTAGGGCTAGCGCGGGCAAAAACATTCAGTACTTC. Translation gives CASRASAGKNIQYF.

The chain uses TRBV3-1 (or the pseudogene TRBV3-2) and TRBJ1-1; perhaps TRBD1 as D (5 bases). Trimming cost V 7 bases and J 0 bases, with 15 bases left between them. Looked up from germline, CDR1 is LGHDT and CDR2 is YNNKEL (reference sequence). The CDR3 spans 15 residues. For the CDR3, the DNA is TGTGCCAGCACCGCTAGTGGGACTATGAACACTGAAGCTTTCTTT. It specifies CASTASGTMNTEAFF.